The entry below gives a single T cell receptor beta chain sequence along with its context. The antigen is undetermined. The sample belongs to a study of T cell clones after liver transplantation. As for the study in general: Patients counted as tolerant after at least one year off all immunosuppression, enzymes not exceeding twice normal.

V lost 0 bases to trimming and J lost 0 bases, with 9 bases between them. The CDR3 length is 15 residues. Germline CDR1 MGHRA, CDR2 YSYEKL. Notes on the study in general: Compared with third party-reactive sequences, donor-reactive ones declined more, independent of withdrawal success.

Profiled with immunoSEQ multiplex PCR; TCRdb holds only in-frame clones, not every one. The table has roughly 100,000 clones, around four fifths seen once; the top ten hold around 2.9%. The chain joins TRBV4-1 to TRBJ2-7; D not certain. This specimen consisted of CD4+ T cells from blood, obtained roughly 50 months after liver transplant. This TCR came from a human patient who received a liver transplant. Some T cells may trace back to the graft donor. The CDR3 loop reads CASSQEELPSYEQYF. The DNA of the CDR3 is TGCGCCAGCAGCCAAGAAGAACTACCCTCCTACGAGCAGTACTTC.